These 8 T cell receptor beta chains came from one sample sequenced in a study of Graves' ophthalmopathy and Graves' hyperthyroidism. The authors amplified TCR beta CDR3 regions, and they did so from RNA transcripts for repertoire sequencing. The workflow started with a first-round RT-PCR run with HTBI primers and then moved on to a second-round multiplex PCR. A single record per CDR3 protein comes from TCRdb applying MiXCR to the multiplex PCR reads. The sample has about 240,000 distinct CDR3 sequences, about 47% seen once. The sequenced sample consisted of peripheral blood. The receptors here all came from an adult man with Graves' ophthalmopathy.

This clonotype was recorded only once. This chain joins TRBV10-1 and TRBJ1-1; D unclear. This CDR3 region has 13 residues. The germline gives CDR1 WNHNN, CDR2 SYGVQD (reference sequence). Trimming left V 3 bases short and J 1 base short, with 6 bases between. As DNA, the CDR3 is TGCGCCAGCAGTGAAAGTTGGAACACTGAAGCTTTCTTT. Its protein is CASSESWNTEAFF.

V and J are TRBV24-1 and TRBJ1-2; D not resolved. Germline V gives CDR1 KGHDR, CDR2 SFDVKD. The CDR3 length is 15 residues. V was clipped by 4 bases and J by 1 base, with 12 bases between them. The CDR3 reads CATSEANTGNYGYTF. CDR3 in DNA: TGTGCCACCAGTGAGGCCAATACCGGTAACTATGGCTACACCTTC.

This clonotype appeared a few times. The V gene is TRBV25-1, the J gene TRBJ1-2, with a possible D match to TRBD1 (6 bases). Germline CDR1 is MGHDK and CDR2 is SYGVNS. The V gene lost 4 bases and the J gene lost 0 bases, with 12 bases spanning the gap. This CDR3 is 15 amino acids long. This CDR3 is CASSGEQGSNYGYTF. CDR3 sequence (DNA): TGTGCCAGCAGTGGCGAACAGGGTTCTAACTATGGCTACACCTTC.

This clonotype was seen more than once but under ten times. This chain links TRBV29-1 with TRBJ1-1; no firm D call. Germline CDR1 SQVTM, CDR2 ANQGSEA. CDR3 size: 14 residues. Deletions cut 6 bases from V and 4 bases from J, with 18 bases between. The CDR3 DNA is TGCAGCGTCAATCTTAAGGGCTCTATCACTGAAGCTTTCTTT. As protein: CSVNLKGSITEAFF.

The chain has TRBV4-1 and TRBJ1-2, with D perhaps matching TRBD1 (6 bases). The CDR3 has 14 residues. Germline lookup yields CDR1 MGHRA and CDR2 YSYEKL. The V gene lost 4 bases and the J gene lost 4 bases, with 13 bases spanning the gap. In DNA form, the CDR3 reads TGCGCCAGCAGCCTATTCCGGGGGGCCTATGGCTACACCTTC. As protein: CASSLFRGAYGYTF.

There are many counts of this clonotype. A single base separates this from a much larger clone, so it may be a read error. V and J are TRBV7-2 and TRBJ1-2; TRBD1 might be the D (5 bases). Trimming left V 3 bases short and J 6 bases short, with 8 bases between. Per germline, CDR1 SGHTA and CDR2 FQGNSA. The CDR3 consists of 12 residues. CDR3 loop: CASSLSGNGYTF. The CDR3 nucleotides are TGTGCCAGCAGCTTGTCAGGGAATGGCTACACCTTC.

The V call is TRBV20-1, the J call TRBJ1-1; TRBD1 matches at 9 bases. Germline CDR1 and CDR2: DFQATT and SNEGSKA (reference sequence). V was clipped by 6 bases and J by 8 bases; unmatched bases: 7. The CDR3 covers 12 residues. CDR3 nucleotide sequence: TGCAGTGCAACAGGGGGCGCCGGGGAAGCTTTCTTT. Translated: CSATGGAGEAFF.

The chain joins TRBV10-3 to TRBJ2-7, with a tentative D call TRBD2 (6 bases). V gave up 4 bases and J gave up 3 bases, with 16 bases separating them. CDR1 is ENHRY and CDR2 is SYGVKD in the germline V gene. The CDR3 is made up of 15 amino acids. The CDR3 loop reads CAISATRDGSYEQYF. CDR3 in DNA: TGTGCCATCAGTGCCACTCGGGACGGGAGCTACGAGCAGTACTTC.